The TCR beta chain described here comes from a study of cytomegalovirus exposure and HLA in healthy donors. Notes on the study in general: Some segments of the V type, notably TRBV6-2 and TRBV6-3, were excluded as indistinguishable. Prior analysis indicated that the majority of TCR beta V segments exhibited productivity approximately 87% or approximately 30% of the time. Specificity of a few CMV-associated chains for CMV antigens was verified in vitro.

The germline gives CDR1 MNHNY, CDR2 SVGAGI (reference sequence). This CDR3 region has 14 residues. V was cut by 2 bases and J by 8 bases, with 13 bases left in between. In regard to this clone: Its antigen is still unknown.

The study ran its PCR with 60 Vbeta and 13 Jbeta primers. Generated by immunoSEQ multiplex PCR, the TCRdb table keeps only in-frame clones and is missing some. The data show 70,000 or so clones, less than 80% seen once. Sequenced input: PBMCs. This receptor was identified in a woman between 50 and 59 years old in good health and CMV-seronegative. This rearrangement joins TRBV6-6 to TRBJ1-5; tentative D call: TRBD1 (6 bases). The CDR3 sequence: CASSYRTGYEPQHF. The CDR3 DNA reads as TGTGCCAGCAGTTACCGCACAGGGTACGAGCCCCAGCATTTT.